This T cell receptor (beta chain) comes out of a study of regulatory T cells in long-lasting Graves disease. About the research overall: The antithyroid drugs taken by newly diagnosed Graves' patients had been used for under 3 months. Overall study results and limits: Patients with persistent disease shared around 2,700 public clonotypes, outpacing the roughly 870 shared by new patients.

Comment on this clonotype: As yet, its antigen is unknown.

This sample's time point: newly diagnosed GD, antithyroid drugs for less than 3 months. PBMCs provided the RNA from which the TCR library was made. Combining iRepertoire HTBI primers with Arm-PCR of CDR3 regions, the authors built TCR beta libraries. TCRdb passed the multiplex PCR reads through MiXCR, listing each CDR3 protein once. The data contain approximately 400,000 distinct CDR3 sequences, under 15% of them singletons. CDR1 is SQVTM and CDR2 is ANQGSEA in the germline V gene. V was clipped by 5 bases and J by 7 bases, with 12 bases between them. CDR3 size: 12 residues. The data were also submitted as part of a second study, on T cells in Graves' hyperthyroidism and ophthalmopathy. That source notes: The study used the HTBI primer set for a first-round RT-PCR of the TCR CDR3.

The material was peripheral blood mononuclear cells (PBMCs), obtained at new diagnosis, from a patient treated with antithyroid drugs. The chain couples TRBV29-1 to TRBJ2-1, with unresolved D. This sequence was found in a woman in her twenties or thirties with Graves disease. The DNA of the CDR3 is TGCAGCGTTCCAGTGGTAAGGAATGAGCAGTTCTTC. It encodes CSVPVVRNEQFF.